These 9 T cell receptor beta chains originate from one sample sequenced in a study of T-cell memory formation after mild COVID-19. In TCRdb, the 5' RACE reads were re-called with MiXCR into one record per CDR3 protein. This sample has 280,000 or so distinct CDR3 sequences, with under 8.5% found just once. The sequenced sample was PBMCs or a T cell subset sorted from them (not recorded which). These receptors were taken from a man aged 18 to 29 who had mild COVID-19 (a few samples of this study predate the infection). Cell type and time point are not known.

This clonotype was seen at least ten times. The chain has TRBV12-3 or TRBV12-4 and TRBJ2-1; TRBD2 aligns across 9 bases. The ends lost 10 bases at V and 7 bases at J; junction bases unmatched: 8. The CDR3 covers 13 residues. The CDR3 reads CAIARAGGNEQFF. In DNA, the CDR3 is TGTGCCATAGCTCGGGCGGGGGGGAATGAGCAGTTCTTC.

There are many counts of this clonotype. A read error may produce the germline difference seen at one junction end. The chain carries TRBV9 and TRBJ2-3; D ambiguous. CDR1 is SGDLS, CDR2 YYNGEE, per germline. The length of the CDR3 is 12 residues. The CDR3 protein is CASSVAADTQYF. The CDR3 region has the DNA TGCGCCAGCAGCGTTGCCGCAGATACGCAGTATTTT.

This clonotype has only a few counts. V usage is TRBV5-1 and J usage is TRBJ1-6, with no clear D. CDR3 size: 14 residues. Germline lookup yields CDR1 SGHRS and CDR2 YFSETQ. V was pared by 2 bases and J by 4 bases, with 7 bases between. This CDR3 is CASSFEGYNSPLHF. For the CDR3, the DNA is TGCGCCAGCAGCTTTGAAGGGTATAATTCACCCCTCCACTTT.

To note about this clonotype: An end of the junction differs from the germline gene, which may be a read error. This chain uses TRBV4-1 with TRBJ2-6, with 7 positions matching TRBD2. The CDR3 runs to 16 residues. CDR1 is MGHRA and CDR2 is YSYEKL in the germline V gene. CDR3 sequence (DNA): TGCGCCAGCAGCCGGGGGGGGTTCGCTGGGGCCAATGTCCTGACTTTC. This codes for CASSRGGFAGANVLTF.

This clonotype was seen a few times. The V call is TRBV20-1, the J call TRBJ1-2; D call uncertain. Germline V gene data show CDR1 as DFQATT and CDR2 as SNEGSKA (reference sequence). Trimming left V 3 bases short and J 2 bases short, with 10 bases between. The CDR3 extends over 13 amino acids. The CDR3 DNA is TGCAGTGCTAGGGGCAGCGAGAACTATGGCTACACCTTC. Translated: CSARGSENYGYTF.

This clonotype was found many times. V gene TRBV12-3 or TRBV12-4 combines with J gene TRBJ1-4; D is unclear. Trimming took off 6 bases at V and 0 bases at J, with 5 bases between the two ends. The CDR3 has 13 amino acids. In nucleotides, the CDR3 is TGTGCCAGCAGGGTGTCAACTAATGAAAAACTGTTTTTT. This encodes CASRVSTNEKLFF.

This clonotype has a handful of counts. The J gene is TRBJ2-3, the V gene TRBV7-2, with D unresolved. CDR3 size: 14 residues. In germline, CDR1 is SGHTA, CDR2 FQGNSA. Trimming cost V 1 base and J 5 bases, with 10 bases left between them. CDR3: CASSLERSQDTQYF. Here the CDR3 DNA reads TGTGCCAGCAGCTTAGAAAGAAGCCAAGATACGCAGTATTTT.

The chain carries TRBV6-2 or TRBV6-3 and TRBJ2-1; 8 nucleotides align to TRBD1. Germline values: CDR1 MNHEY, CDR2 SVGEGT. With 4 bases clipped from V and 9 bases from J, the junction kept 8 bases outside the gene matches. The length of the CDR3 is 14 residues. The CDR3 reads CASSSHFQGAEQFF. In DNA, the CDR3 is TGTGCCAGCAGTTCGCACTTTCAGGGGGCTGAGCAGTTCTTC.

This chain joins TRBV27 and TRBJ2-5; possibly TRBD2 for D (7 bases). This CDR3 region has 15 residues. Trimming pared 7 bases from V and 1 base from J, leaving 16 bases between. Germline V gene sequence: CDR1 MNHEY, CDR2 SMNVEV (reference sequence). In DNA form, the CDR3 reads TGTGCCAGCACCGCATGGGGGGGGGCCCAAGAGACCCAGTACTTC. Protein product: CASTAWGGAQETQYF.